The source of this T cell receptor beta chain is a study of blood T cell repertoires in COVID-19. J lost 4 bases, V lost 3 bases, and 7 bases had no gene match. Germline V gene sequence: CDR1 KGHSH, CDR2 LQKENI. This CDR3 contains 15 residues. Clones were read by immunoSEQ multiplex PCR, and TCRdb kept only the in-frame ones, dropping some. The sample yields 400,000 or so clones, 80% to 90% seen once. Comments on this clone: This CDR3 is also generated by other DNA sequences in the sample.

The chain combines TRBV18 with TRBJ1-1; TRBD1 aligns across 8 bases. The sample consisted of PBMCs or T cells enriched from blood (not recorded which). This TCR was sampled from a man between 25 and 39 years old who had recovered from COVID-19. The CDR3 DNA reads TGTGCCAGCTCACCTCCGGGACAGGAGGGCACTGAAGCTTTCTTT. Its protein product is CASSPPGQEGTEAFF. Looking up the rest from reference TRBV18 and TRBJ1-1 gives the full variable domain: NAGVMQNPRHLVRRRGQEARLRCSPMKGHSHVYWYRQLPEEGLKFMVYLQKENIIDESGMPKERFSAEFPKEGPSILRIQQVVRGDSAAYFCASSPPGQEGTEAFFGQGTRLTVV.